The next 17 T cell receptor beta chains were all read from a single sample in a study of shared clonotypes between healthy human individuals. Generated by immunoSEQ multiplex PCR, the TCRdb table keeps only in-frame clones and is missing some. The sample includes about 1.5 million clones, more than 95% of them seen just once. Sequencing was carried out using naive CD4+ T cells sorted from blood. Described subset: CD45RA+ positively selected. These receptors all come from a man aged 25 to 40 in good health.

The chain joins TRBV10-1 to TRBJ1-1, with a possible D match to TRBD1 (5 bases). The germline CDR1 and CDR2 sequences are WNHNN and SYGVQD (reference sequence). This CDR3 region has 13 residues. V was clipped by 0 bases and J by 8 bases, with 10 bases between them. This CDR3 reads CASSESLRGEAFF. The CDR3 DNA reads TGCGCCAGCAGTGAGTCACTTCGGGGGGAAGCTTTCTTT.

This clone was picked up one time. The chain joins TRBV27 to TRBJ1-1; perhaps TRBD1 as D (6 bases). CDR1 and CDR2 (germline): MNHEY, SMNVEV (reference sequence). V was cut by 2 bases and J by 1 base, with 14 bases left in between. The CDR3 spans 16 residues. DNA of the CDR3: TGTGCCAGCAGTTTAGGGCAGGGGTTGGGGAACACTGAAGCTTTCTTT. The encoded protein is CASSLGQGLGNTEAFF.

Worth noting for this clone: The same CDR3 can be traced to other DNA sequences in this sample. The DNA of the CDR3 is TGTGCCAGCAGTTTGTGGGGGCGCGACACCGGGGAGCTGTTTTTT. It encodes CASSLWGRDTGELFF. V and J are TRBV28 and TRBJ2-2, with D possibly being TRBD1 (6 bases). Trimming removed 3 bases from V and 3 bases from J, with 11 bases in between. The CDR3 is 15 residues long. The germline V gene encodes CDR1 MDHEN and CDR2 SYDVKM.

The V call is TRBV6-1, the J call TRBJ2-1; possibly TRBD1 or TRBD2 for D (5 bases each). Looked up from germline, CDR1 is MNHNS and CDR2 is SASEGT. V shed 5 bases and J shed 0 bases, with 11 bases lying between them. The CDR3 runs 15 residues. CDR3 sequence: CASSTSGTSYNEQFF. CDR3 DNA: TGTGCCAGCAGTACCTCCGGGACCTCCTACAATGAGCAGTTCTTC.

A remark on this clone: This sample includes further DNA sequences coding for the same CDR3. This rearrangement joins TRBV7-2 to TRBJ2-1; 8 positions agree with TRBD2. Per the germline V gene, CDR1 is SGHTA and CDR2 is FQGNSA. The CDR3 runs 15 residues. With V trimmed by 2 bases and J by 0 bases, 0 bases remained unmatched. CDR3 sequence reads: CASSLSGSSYNEQFF. CDR3 in DNA: TGTGCCAGCAGCTTAAGCGGGAGCTCCTACAATGAGCAGTTCTTC.

V is TRBV7-3 and J is TRBJ2-6, with 7 positions matching TRBD2. The junction had 0 bases not matched to a gene; V was cut back by 5 bases and J by 2 bases. The CDR3 sequence is 14 residues long. Germline assignment: CDR1 SGHTA and CDR2 FQGTGA. The CDR3 DNA follows: TGTGCCAGCAGCCGGGGGGCTGGGGCCAACGTCCTGACTTTC. Translating it yields CASSRGAGANVLTF.

In DNA form, the CDR3 reads TGTGCCAGCAGATTTACGGGACTAGCGTACAATGAGCAGTTCTTC. It specifies CASRFTGLAYNEQFF. The rearrangement links TRBV27 to TRBJ2-1; 10 bases are shared with TRBD2. Germline V gene sequence: CDR1 MNHEY, CDR2 SMNVEV (reference sequence). The J segment lost 4 bases and the V segment lost 6 bases, leaving 6 bases of the junction unmatched. This CDR3 comprises 15 residues.

V and J are TRBV4-3 and TRBJ2-3; D uncertain. V gave up 1 base and J gave up 7 bases, with 6 bases separating them. CDR3 size: 12 residues. From germline, CDR1 is LGHNA and CDR2 YSLEER. CDR3 residues: CASSQVGHTQYF. Here the CDR3 DNA reads TGCGCCAGCAGCCAAGTGGGCCATACGCAGTATTTT.

In its sample, this clone was seen once. This chain joins TRBV2 and TRBJ2-2, with no clear D. This CDR3 spans 15 amino acids. V lost 8 bases and J lost 0, with 13 bases in between. The germline V gene has CDR1 SNHLY and CDR2 FYNNEI. This chain's CDR3 is CASSLFDTNTGELFF. The CDR3 DNA reads TGTGCCAGCTCTCTCTTTGACACGAACACCGGGGAGCTGTTTTTT.

The V and J genes are TRBV2 and TRBJ1-1; no firm D call. Germline loops: CDR1 SNHLY, CDR2 FYNNEI. This CDR3 contains 13 residues. V was cut by 10 bases and J by 1 base, with 13 bases left in between. The DNA of the CDR3 is TGTGCCAATCACCGGGAACAGAACACTGAAGCTTTCTTT. This gives the protein CANHREQNTEAFF. The full variable domain, its missing parts supplied by reference TRBV2 and TRBJ1-1, is EPEVTQTPSHQVTQMGQEVILRCVPISNHLYFYWYRQILGQKVEFLVSFYNNEISEKSEIFDDQFSVERPDGSNFTLKIRSTKLEDSAMYFCANHREQNTEAFFGQGTRLTVV.

The chain has TRBV28 and TRBJ2-5, with TRBD1 matching over 7 bases. Germline values: CDR1 MDHEN, CDR2 SYDVKM. V lost 6 bases and J lost 6; bases outside the gene matches: 7. The CDR3 has 13 residues. The CDR3 loop is CASRLRDSQTQYF. The CDR3 DNA sequence: TGTGCCAGCAGACTCCGGGACAGCCAGACCCAGTACTTC.

The V call is TRBV5-5, the J call TRBJ1-3; D is ambiguous. Germline V gene sequence: CDR1 SGHKS, CDR2 YYEKEE (reference sequence). The V end was cut by 0 bases, the J end by 4 bases, with 8 bases between. This CDR3 spans 14 amino acids. CDR3 sequence reads: CASSLDRAGNTIYF. The CDR3 nucleotides read TGTGCCAGCAGCTTGGACAGAGCGGGAAACACCATATATTTT.

For this clone: Other DNA sequences within the sample encode an identical CDR3. J is TRBJ1-5 and V is TRBV19; no reliable D call. Trimming shortened V by 4 bases and J by 0 bases, and 10 bases separated the two germline ends. The CDR3 runs to 15 residues. The germline V gene encodes CDR1 LNHDA and CDR2 SQIVND (reference sequence). The CDR3 sequence: CASSRGVNSNQPQHF. Here the CDR3 DNA reads TGTGCCAGTAGTAGGGGAGTGAATAGCAATCAGCCCCAGCATTTT.

This chain links TRBV9 with TRBJ2-3; D is undetermined. V was pared by 2 bases and J by 5 bases, with 15 bases between. The length of the CDR3 is 15 residues. Germline-derived CDR1 and CDR2 are SGDLS and YYNGEE. The CDR3 DNA follows: TGTGCCAGCAGCGTCGCTCCGGGTCGAGTAGATACGCAGTATTTT. It yields the protein CASSVAPGRVDTQYF.

The chain recombines TRBV9 with TRBJ1-5; D is possibly TRBD1 (5 bases). CDR1 is SGDLS and CDR2 is YYNGEE in the germline V gene. The CDR3 spans 22 residues. V lost 4 bases and J 0 bases, leaving 32 bases between the germline ends. The CDR3: CASSRPSKHGIHGRDSNQPQHF. The CDR3 DNA reads as TGTGCCAGCAGCCGCCCAAGTAAACACGGCATCCACGGCAGGGATAGCAATCAGCCCCAGCATTTT.

The chain carries TRBV19 and TRBJ1-1; 8 nucleotides line up with TRBD1. The CDR3 length is 15 residues. Germline lookup yields CDR1 LNHDA and CDR2 SQIVND (reference sequence). With V trimmed by 4 bases and J by 5 bases, 9 bases remained unmatched. The CDR3, as DNA: TGTGCCAGTAGTAGGCTGACAGGGGTCCCTACTGAAGCTTTCTTT. The encoded protein is CASSRLTGVPTEAFF.

The V call is TRBV9, the J call TRBJ1-1; no clear D gene. CDR3 length: 14 amino acids. The germline gives CDR1 SGDLS, CDR2 YYNGEE. V shed 0 bases and J shed 5 bases, with 11 bases lying between them. The CDR3 region has the DNA TGTGCCAGCAGCGTAGCTCTTGAAAGGACTGAAGCTTTCTTT. Amino acid sequence: CASSVALERTEAFF.